Listed here is a single T cell receptor beta chain. No cognate antigen has been identified for it. No base quality information exists; no much larger clone differs at one position. Distinct nucleotide sequences in the sample also encode this CDR3. Genomic DNA was extracted from sorted cells with the Quick-DNA Microprep Kit. TCRbeta DNA was amplified with the immunoSEQ hsTCRbeta kit following the manufacturer's protocol. An Illumina MiSeq instrument was used to sequence the TCRbeta libraries. In the source study's methods: After out-of-frame sequences were removed, 2,204,828 distinct TCRbeta sequences remained, averaging about 66,813 per individual. Each individual was scored by the count of 164 previously reported CMV-associated TCRbeta sequences and the total productive distinct TCRbeta count. A beta-binomial model was reimplemented in Python, and scikit-learn random forests with default parameters were trained on US cohort data. Classifier performance on the Belgian cohort was summarized as median AUC with percentile confidence intervals calculated over 10,000 bootstrap iterations. The clones in this table, taken by TCRdb from immuneACCESS, are in-frame only. Not every clone is retained; where verified, under half of the shortfall comes from an unresolved V gene, and the cause of the rest is unknown. The V and J calls and clone size were taken over from that table, and D and trimming were inferred from the DNA. This sample has around 38,000 clones in its table, and around 80% of those were observed once. The ten largest account for about 6.8% of the sample.

V has 3 bases trimmed and J has 4 bases trimmed; junction bases matching no gene number 3. The CDR3 spans 14 residues, from the cysteine through the phenylalanine. CDR3 DNA only is kept here, 42 bases in frame from base 1. The germline V gene provides CDR1 MDHEN and CDR2 SYDVKM. This sample was taken from a study of memory CD4+ T cells and cytomegalovirus serostatus (dated by TCRdb to about 2019). About the full investigation: The cohort comprised around 35 healthy Belgian adults, 9 CMV seropositive and some 24 CMV seronegative. CD4+ memory TCRbeta repertoires of a Belgian cohort with known cytomegalovirus serostatus were sequenced in order to replicate a published TCR-based CMV serostatus classifier.

A FACSAria II was used to sort memory CD4+ T cells, defined as single viable CD3+CD4+CD8-CD45RO+ cells. CMV serostatus was determined using a Roche Elecsys assay that detects serum IgG against CMV pp150, pp28, p38 and p52. Once the samples were thawed, total CD4+ T cells were enriched through positive selection using CD4 magnetic microbeads. The samples came from a separate study whose specific focus was interrogating the CD4+ T cell memory repertoire. Peripheral blood mononuclear cells were isolated and cryopreserved according to standard operating procedures, and serum was kept at -80 degrees C. The staining used CD3-PerCP (BW264/56), CD4-APC (RPA-T4), CD45RO-PE (UCHT1) and CD8-Pacific Orange (3B5) antibodies, and Sytox blue was used to exclude non-viable cells. Here is what the overall study found, with its caveats: Results were interpreted as suggesting that the CMV-associated TCR signature is largely present in the CD4+ memory repertoire. Only CD4+CD45RO+ memory cells were sequenced, in contrast to the original study, in which naive and memory CD4+ and CD8+ populations were covered. CMV serostatus prediction reached a median bootstrapped AUC of roughly 0.96 with the original framework and just under 0.92 with a US-trained random forest. The original-framework classifier achieved a median bootstrapped AUC of about 0.95 with a 95% CI of 0.76-1.00 on the Belgian cohort. Of 170 or so previously reported CMV-associated TCRbeta sequences, some 73 appeared in the CD4+ memory repertoires, each in one to five individuals.

Input material: memory CD4+ T cells from blood. The receptor comes from an adult in good health and CMV-seronegative. The chain joins TRBV28 to TRBJ1-2, with 9 middle bases fitting TRBD1. The DNA sequence follows: TGTGCCAGCAGTTTGGGACAGGGTCGCTATGGCTACACCTTC. It encodes CASSLGQGRYGYTF.